This T cell receptor beta chain was identified during a study of beta chain features in type 1 diabetes. Overall study context: Patients were similar to healthy donors in age and gender (as well as in cell yields).

It was one heparinised blood draw, averaging approximately 100 mL, that each donor gave. Findings of the study overall: In comparison with healthy donors, patients had naive, central memory and Treg TCRB repertoires that appeared more similar. Significant though moderate, a shortening of TCRB CDR3s appeared in all four CD4+ subsets of Type 1 diabetes patients.

Concerning this clone itself: Its target is not known.

Expressed TCRB transcripts were sequenced because the isolated RNA had all been reverse transcribed beforehand. Data came from immunoSEQ multiplex PCR; TCRdb stores just in-frame clones and leaves some out. The sample has about 180,000 clones; approximately 13% are singletons. The specimen sequenced was central memory CD4+ T cells from blood. This receptor was obtained from a young woman in good health.

The DNA of the CDR3 is TGTGCCAGCAGTCGGGGAGATACGCAGTATTTT. Translation gives CASSRGDTQYF. This chain links TRBV6-5 with TRBJ2-3; D is perhaps TRBD2 (5 bases). The CDR3 consists of 11 residues. Germline V gives CDR1 MNHEY, CDR2 SVGAGI. The V gene lost 5 bases and the J gene lost 5 bases, with 5 bases spanning the gap.